The next 20 T cell receptor beta chains were all read from a single sample in a study of cytomegalovirus exposure and HLA in healthy donors. Amplification used 60 Vbeta primers and 13 Jbeta primers. Profiling relied on immunoSEQ multiplex PCR, and the TCRdb table lists in-frame clones only, not all of them. With around 97,000 clones in the sample, the ten largest clones hold about 3%. The specimen sequenced was PBMCs. The receptors shown here come from a man aged 35-49 years in good health and CMV-seronegative.

This chain's CDR3 is CASSPGGGQQETQYF. The CDR3, as DNA: TGTGCCAGCAGCCCCGGTGGGGGACAGCAAGAGACCCAGTACTTC. The chain has TRBV7-9 and TRBJ2-5; the match to TRBD1 covers 7 bases. In germline, CDR1 is SEHNR, CDR2 FQNEAQ (reference sequence). V was pared by 5 bases and J by 2 bases, with 8 bases of the junction left unmatched. This CDR3 comprises 15 residues.

This rearrangement joins TRBV6-1 to TRBJ1-6; 10 bases line up with TRBD1. Germline assignment: CDR1 MNHNS and CDR2 SASEGT. Trimming at V came to 2 bases and at J to 5 bases, leaving 6 bases not matched to a gene. CDR3 length: 17 residues. The CDR3 DNA is TGTGCCAGCAGTGAATTGACAGGGGGCGGCAATAATTCACCCCTCCACTTT. This encodes CASSELTGGGNNSPLHF.

The chain joins TRBV4-2 to TRBJ2-6; the match to TRBD1 covers 7 bases. This CDR3 is built from 19 residues. Germline V gene data show CDR1 as LGHNA and CDR2 as YNFKEQ. V lost 1 base to trimming and J lost 1 base; unmatched junction nucleotides: 10. Written as DNA, the CDR3 is TGTGCCAGCAGCCAAGTCGACAGGGTGAGCCGTTCTGGGGCCAACGTCCTGACTTTC. This encodes CASSQVDRVSRSGANVLTF.

The gene calls are TRBV7-2 and TRBJ2-3; 7 bases line up with TRBD1. The CDR3 runs 16 residues. In germline, CDR1 is SGHTA, CDR2 FQGNSA. The junction had 14 bases not matched to a gene; V was cut back by 7 bases and J by 4 bases. DNA of the CDR3: TGTGCCAGCACGCTATCAACAGGGGCCTACCCAGATACGCAGTATTTT. Translating gives CASTLSTGAYPDTQYF.

The gene calls are TRBV6-5 and TRBJ2-5, with 7 bases that match TRBD1. Germline V gene data show CDR1 as MNHEY and CDR2 as SVGAGI. There are 15 residues in the CDR3. The trim removed 5 bases at V and 1 base at J, leaving 7 bases unmatched. In DNA, the CDR3 is TGTGCCAGCAGTCAGATGACAGGGCCCCAAGAGACCCAGTACTTC. The encoded protein is CASSQMTGPQETQYF.

The J gene is TRBJ1-5, the V gene TRBV7-9; TRBD1 matches at 8 bases. The CDR3 runs 14 residues. The V gene's germline CDR1 is SEHNR and CDR2 FQNEAQ (reference sequence). J was trimmed by 5 bases and V by 5 bases; bases with no gene match: 5. CDR3 loop: CASSTGQGDQPQHF. CDR3 coding DNA: TGTGCCAGCAGCACAGGACAGGGTGATCAGCCCCAGCATTTT.

CDR3 sequence reads: CASSFPAQGIVGELFF. As DNA, the CDR3 is TGTGCCAGCAGCTTCCCCGCGCAGGGTATCGTCGGGGAGCTGTTTTTT. The V call is TRBV7-8, the J call TRBJ2-2; the D gene is possibly TRBD1 (5 bases). Germline V gene sequence: CDR1 SGHVS, CDR2 FQNEAQ. The length of the CDR3 is 16 residues. V dropped 3 bases and J dropped 7 bases, with 18 bases sitting between them.

The genes are TRBV6-1 and TRBJ1-1; tentatively, D is TRBD1 (6 bases). Germline V gene data show CDR1 as MNHNS and CDR2 as SASEGT. V was pared by 0 bases and J by 6 bases, with 23 bases between. This CDR3 contains 18 residues. Here the CDR3 reads CASSEAFDWAGASSEAFF. The CDR3 DNA sequence: TGTGCCAGCAGTGAAGCTTTCGATTGGGCAGGGGCCTCATCTGAAGCTTTCTTT.

The CDR3 coding sequence is TGTGCCAGCAGTGCTAGGCAGGGGTTGGGGTACGAGCAGTACTTC. Protein: CASSARQGLGYEQYF. The chain has TRBV6-1 and TRBJ2-7; a weak D match, TRBD1 (6 bases). The V gene lost 4 bases and the J gene lost 4 bases, with 17 bases spanning the gap. The length of the CDR3 is 15 residues. Germline-derived CDR1 and CDR2 are MNHNS and SASEGT.

J is TRBJ2-3 and V is TRBV10-3; D call uncertain. CDR1 ENHRY and CDR2 SYGVKD come from the germline V gene. The CDR3 extends over 14 amino acids. V gave up 4 bases and J gave up 0 bases, with 8 bases separating them. The CDR3 DNA is TGTGCCATCAGTGTAACAGCTAGCACAGATACGCAGTATTTT. Protein: CAISVTASTDTQYF.

The gene calls are TRBV7-9 and TRBJ1-6; 7 nucleotides line up with TRBD1. Germline CDR1 SEHNR, CDR2 FQNEAQ (reference sequence). The CDR3 covers 15 residues. J lost 11 bases, V lost 11 bases, and 18 bases had no gene match. The CDR3 region has the DNA TGTGCCTTCGCAGTAGGGACAGAGCCGGGGGCACCCCTCCACTTT. Translating it yields CAFAVGTEPGAPLHF.

This chain links TRBV18 with TRBJ2-5, with D possibly matching TRBD1 (6 bases). V shed 1 base and J shed 4 bases, with 13 bases lying between them. This CDR3 spans 15 amino acids. Germline V gives CDR1 KGHSH, CDR2 LQKENI. CDR3 loop: CASSPRSDSGETQYF. CDR3 coding DNA: TGTGCCAGCTCACCACGATCGGACAGTGGAGAGACCCAGTACTTC.

V is TRBV7-8 and J is TRBJ2-3; the match to TRBD2 covers 8 bases. This CDR3 contains 16 residues. Trimming took 1 base from V and 0 from J; bases not matched to a gene: 3. The germline V gene has CDR1 SGHVS and CDR2 FQNEAQ. CDR3 DNA sequence: TGTGCCAGCAGCTTAGATTCTAGCGGGAGCACAGATACGCAGTATTTT. As protein: CASSLDSSGSTDTQYF. The variable domain in full, with the rest retrieved from reference TRBV7-8 and TRBJ2-3, is GAGVSQSPRYKVAKRGQDVALRCDPISGHVSLFWYQQALGQGPEFLTYFQNEAQLDKSGLPSDRFFAERPEGSVSTLKIQRTQQEDSAVYLCASSLDSSGSTDTQYFGPGTRLTVL.

CDR3 coding DNA: TGTGCCAGTAGTATCGCCAGTTATAACTATGGCTACACCTTC. Translation: CASSIASYNYGYTF. The gene calls are TRBV19 and TRBJ1-2; D is undetermined. The CDR3 extends over 14 amino acids. Trimming cost V 3 bases and J 1 base, with 9 bases left between them. The germline V gene encodes CDR1 LNHDA and CDR2 SQIVND (reference sequence). Based on the CDR3 plus reference TRBV19 and TRBJ1-2, the full variable domain is DGGITQSPKYLFRKEGQNVTLSCEQNLNHDAMYWYRQDPGQGLRLIYYSQIVNDFQKGDIAEGYSVSREKKESFPLTVTSAQKNPTAFYLCASSIASYNYGYTFGSGTRLTVV.

The chain has TRBV28 and TRBJ2-7; TRBD1 agrees at 7 bases. Germline CDR1 and CDR2: MDHEN and SYDVKM. The CDR3 extends over 13 amino acids. V shed 6 bases, J shed 3 bases, and the junction held 5 bases outside the gene matches. Written as DNA, the CDR3 is TGTGCCAGCAGCCCCTACAGGGGCTACGAGCAGTACTTC. Translating it yields CASSPYRGYEQYF.

About this clone itself: The sample has other DNA sequences that encode this CDR3 too. This rearrangement joins TRBV5-4 to TRBJ2-1, with 11 nucleotides matching TRBD1. Germline V CDR1 and CDR2: SGHNT, YYREEE (reference sequence). V was pared by 4 bases and J by 6 bases, with 6 bases of the junction left unmatched. This CDR3 has 15 residues. CDR3 nucleotide sequence: TGTGCCAGCAGCCTTGGCGGGACAGGGGGCAATGAGCAGTTCTTC. This gives the protein CASSLGGTGGNEQFF.

The V gene is TRBV11-2, the J gene TRBJ2-7, with a weak D call TRBD1 (6 bases). Germline values: CDR1 SGHAT, CDR2 FQNNGV. The CDR3 length is 14 residues. Trimming removed 6 bases at V and 5 bases at J, with 17 bases between. Here the CDR3 reads CASSSQGILDEQYF. The DNA for the CDR3 is TGTGCCAGCAGTTCTCAGGGGATTCTGGACGAGCAGTACTTC.

The V call is TRBV7-8, the J call TRBJ1-5, with D perhaps TRBD1 (5 bases). Trimming cost V 5 bases and J 2 bases, with 13 bases left between them. The CDR3 spans 15 residues. Germline CDR1 is SGHVS and CDR2 is FQNEAQ. The CDR3 here is CASSDRGSGNQPQHF. The CDR3 nucleotides are TGTGCCAGCAGCGACCGGGGGAGTGGCAATCAGCCCCAGCATTTT.

The chain has TRBV5-1 and TRBJ2-7; TRBD1 matches 8 bases. V lost 4 bases and J lost 4; bases outside the gene matches: 4. CDR1 and CDR2 from the germline V gene are SGHRS and YFSETQ. The CDR3 spans 13 residues. The CDR3 loop is CASSGGTGYEQYF. DNA of the CDR3: TGCGCCAGCAGCGGAGGGACAGGATACGAGCAGTACTTC.

The CDR3 reads CASSPPSGGNTGELFF. CDR3 nucleotide sequence: TGTGCCAGCTCACCACCGTCGGGGGGGAACACCGGGGAGCTGTTTTTT. V and J are TRBV18 and TRBJ2-2; 7 bases align to TRBD2. V was clipped by 0 bases and J by 1 base; unmatched bases: 2. The CDR3 loop spans 16 amino acids. Germline values: CDR1 KGHSH, CDR2 LQKENI.